This TCR beta chain was obtained from a study of PD-L1 blockade in urothelial cancer. Study-level results: Patients who had durable benefit saw their tumor-associated blood clones expand more at 3 weeks.

The CDR3 sequence is 14 residues long. Germline values: CDR1 SGHTA, CDR2 FQGNSA. V shed 5 bases and J 1 base; nucleotides not matched to a gene: 2. On this clone: Its antigen is still unknown.

Spiked synthetic TCR analogs estimated absolute template abundance per PCR. Generated by immunoSEQ multiplex PCR, the TCRdb table keeps only in-frame clones and is missing some. Here the sample spans tens of thousands of clones, 84% being singletons. Time point defined: pretreatment peripheral blood. Locally advanced or metastatic urothelial carcinoma was present in patients. The V and J genes are TRBV7-2 and TRBJ2-7, with 10 bases aligning to TRBD1. Here the sequenced sample was PBMCs, taken around atezolizumab (anti-PD-L1) treatment. The receptor comes from a woman aged 70-85 years with urothelial cancer. As DNA, the CDR3 is TGTGCCAGCAGCGGGGGACAGGGGTCCTACGAGCAGTACTTC. It encodes CASSGGQGSYEQYF. Full variable domain (remainder filled in from reference TRBV7-2 and TRBJ2-7): GAGVSQSPSNKVTEKGKDVELRCDPISGHTALYWYRQSLGQGLEFLIYFQGNSAPDKSGLPSDRFSAERTGGSVSTLTIQRTQQEDSAVYLCASSGGQGSYEQYFGPGTRLTVT.